One and the same sample provided the 22 T cell receptor beta chains below, sequenced in a study of blood T cell repertoires in COVID-19. Using immunoSEQ multiplex PCR, the repertoire was profiled, and TCRdb retains in-frame clones only, with some absent. The data contain under 200,000 clones, roughly 86% of them singletons. The sample was peripheral blood. The receptor set was obtained from a man younger than 35 with acute or convalescent COVID-19.

The chain is built from TRBV3-1 (or the pseudogene TRBV3-2) and TRBJ1-2; perhaps TRBD1 as D (5 bases). The CDR3 runs to 13 residues. Germline V gene data show CDR1 as LGHDT and CDR2 as YNNKEL (reference sequence). Trimming removed 5 bases from V and 4 bases from J, with 11 bases in between. The CDR3 sequence: CASSDRLSYGYTF. The CDR3 bases are TGTGCCAGCAGCGACAGACTTTCCTATGGCTACACCTTC.

CDR3 nucleotide sequence: TGTGCCAGTAAACAACAGGATGGCTACACCTTC. The encoded protein is CASKQQDGYTF. This sequence joins TRBV19 and TRBJ1-2; weak D call: TRBD1 (5 bases). Germline V gene sequence: CDR1 LNHDA, CDR2 SQIVND (reference sequence). The CDR3 length is 11 residues. Between the trimmed V and J ends, which lost 7 bases and 6 bases, there was a span of 9 bases.

The chain recombines TRBV14 with TRBJ1-4; no reliable D call. Germline V gene lookup returns CDR1 SGHDN and CDR2 FVKESK. Trimming shortened V by 0 bases and J by 7 bases, and 12 bases separated the two germline ends. This CDR3 is 15 amino acids long. The CDR3 here is CASSQDPGIGEKLFF. The CDR3 DNA reads TGTGCCAGCAGCCAAGATCCGGGGATCGGTGAAAAACTGTTTTTT.

The J gene is TRBJ1-1, the V gene TRBV30; tentatively, D is TRBD1 (5 bases). V was cut by 2 bases and J by 1 base, with 8 bases left in between. Germline values: CDR1 GTSNPN, CDR2 SVGIG (reference sequence). The CDR3 loop spans 13 amino acids. CDR3 sequence reads: CAWSLQGNTEAFF. The CDR3 DNA reads TGTGCCTGGAGTTTGCAGGGGAACACTGAAGCTTTCTTT. Full variable domain (missing parts from reference TRBV30 and TRBJ1-1): SQTIHQWPATLVQPVGSPLSLECTVEGTSNPNLYWYRQAAGRGLQLLFYSVGIGQISSEVPQNLSASRPQDRQFILSSKKLLLSDSGFYLCAWSLQGNTEAFFGQGTRLTVV.

Details on this clone: The identical CDR3 is also encoded by other nucleotide sequences in the sample. The chain links TRBV4-1 to TRBJ1-2; D gene unclear. CDR1 is MGHRA and CDR2 is YSYEKL in the germline V gene. CDR3 length: 14 residues. V was cut by 0 bases and J by 2 bases, with 7 bases left in between. This chain's CDR3 is CASSQERGNYGYTF. In DNA, the CDR3 is TGCGCCAGCAGCCAAGAACGAGGGAACTATGGCTACACCTTC.

V is TRBV7-6 and J is TRBJ2-5; 7 nucleotides match TRBD1. The CDR3 has 15 amino acids. Germline V gives CDR1 SGHVS, CDR2 FNYEAQ. V lost 5 bases, J lost 0 bases, and 6 bases stayed unmatched. In DNA, the CDR3 is TGTGCCAGCAGCCCGGGACAGAGAAACCAAGAGACCCAGTACTTC. Protein: CASSPGQRNQETQYF.

The rearrangement uses TRBV11-2 and TRBJ1-3; maybe TRBD1 (5 bases). With 3 bases removed from V and 4 bases from J, the gap between germline ends came to 13 bases. This CDR3 comprises 15 residues. CDR1 and CDR2 (germline): SGHAT, FQNNGV. The CDR3 region is CASSFRQSIGNTIYF. The CDR3 DNA is TGTGCCAGCAGCTTCAGACAGTCCATCGGAAACACCATATATTTT. Together with reference TRBV11-2 and TRBJ1-3, the CDR3 gives the full variable domain: EAGVAQSPRYKIIEKRQSVAFWCNPISGHATLYWYQQILGQGPKLLIQFQNNGVVDDSQLPKDRFSAERLKGVDSTLKIQPAKLEDSAVYLCASSFRQSIGNTIYFGEGSWLTVV.

V and J are TRBV6-1 and TRBJ2-2; the D gene is possibly TRBD1 (6 bases). The germline CDR1 and CDR2 sequences are MNHNS and SASEGT. Trimming removed 3 bases at V and 8 bases at J, with 13 bases between. The CDR3 contains 14 residues. The CDR3, as DNA: TGTGCCAGCAGTGACCAACCGGGACAAGGGGAGCTGTTTTTT. As protein: CASSDQPGQGELFF.

V is TRBV6-1 and J is TRBJ2-5; D possibly corresponds to TRBD1 (6 bases). The CDR3 contains 17 residues. CDR1 is MNHNS, CDR2 SASEGT, per germline. V dropped 0 bases and J dropped 1 base, with 15 bases sitting between them. CDR3 sequence (DNA): TGTGCCAGCAGTGAAGCGCTGTCAGGGGCATCCCAAGAGACCCAGTACTTC. As protein: CASSEALSGASQETQYF.

CDR3 bases: TGTGCCTGGAGTGTCCGGGACAGGGGGCTGGTGAACACTGAAGCTTTCTTT. Translated, it gives CAWSVRDRGLVNTEAFF. This chain uses TRBV30 with TRBJ1-1, with 12 bases fitting TRBD1. This CDR3 is built from 17 residues. Per the germline V gene, CDR1 is GTSNPN and CDR2 is SVGIG (reference sequence). The J segment lost 0 bases and the V segment lost 0 bases, leaving 5 bases of the junction unmatched.

The rearrangement uses TRBV5-1 and TRBJ1-4, with 8 bases fitting TRBD1. Germline CDR1 is SGHRS and CDR2 is YFSETQ. The CDR3 runs to 15 residues. Trimming removed 5 bases from V and 8 bases from J; junction bases left unmatched: 11. The DNA of the CDR3 is TGCGCCAGCAGGCTGGGTTCAGGGGGCTACGAAAAACTGTTTTTT. It encodes CASRLGSGGYEKLFF.

The chain is built from TRBV19 and TRBJ2-1; D ambiguous. The CDR3 is 17 residues long. The ends were cut back, 3 bases at V and 3 bases at J, with 18 bases in the middle. CDR1 is LNHDA, CDR2 SQIVND, per germline (reference sequence). The CDR3 sequence is CASSMNGRDRNYNEQFF. The CDR3 DNA follows: TGTGCCAGTAGTATGAACGGTAGAGATCGTAACTACAATGAGCAGTTCTTC.

V is TRBV30 and J is TRBJ1-6; a weak D match, TRBD1 (5 bases). The V end lost 3 bases, the J end lost 10 bases, and 16 bases lay between the germline ends. CDR1 is GTSNPN and CDR2 is SVGIG in the germline V gene (reference sequence). The CDR3 contains 14 residues. The CDR3 loop reads CAWRADSVFSPLHF. Here the CDR3 DNA reads TGTGCCTGGAGAGCTGACAGCGTCTTCTCACCCCTCCACTTT. Full variable domain (remainder filled in from reference TRBV30 and TRBJ1-6): SQTIHQWPATLVQPVGSPLSLECTVEGTSNPNLYWYRQAAGRGLQLLFYSVGIGQISSEVPQNLSASRPQDRQFILSSKKLLLSDSGFYLCAWRADSVFSPLHFGNGTRLTVT.

The chain couples TRBV25-1 to TRBJ2-1; TRBD2 matches at 12 bases. Germline CDR1 and CDR2: MGHDK and SYGVNS. With V trimmed by 6 bases and J by 9 bases, 6 bases remained unmatched. The CDR3 contains 14 residues. Here the CDR3 reads CASRSSGGAFEQFF. Written as DNA, the CDR3 is TGTGCCAGCAGATCTAGCGGGGGGGCATTTGAGCAGTTCTTC.

V usage is TRBV5-8 and J usage is TRBJ1-2; D may be TRBD1 (6 bases). The germline V gene has CDR1 SGHTS and CDR2 YDEGEE. This CDR3 has 13 amino acids. Trimming cost V 4 bases and J 2 bases, with 9 bases left between them. The CDR3 protein is CASSPTGNYGYTF. CDR3 in DNA: TGTGCCAGCAGCCCCACAGGGAACTATGGCTACACCTTC.

V and J are TRBV29-1 and TRBJ1-4; TRBD1 matches at 7 bases. Germline values: CDR1 SQVTM, CDR2 ANQGSEA. The J segment lost 0 bases and the V segment lost 7 bases, leaving 5 bases of the junction unmatched. The CDR3 has 14 residues. CDR3 sequence (DNA): TGCAGCGCCCGACAGGGAGCAACTAATGAAAAACTGTTTTTT. Protein sequence: CSARQGATNEKLFF.

The DNA for the CDR3 is TGTGCCAGCAGCTTAGAGCGGACAGGATCGGGAAACACCATATATTTT. This translates into CASSLERTGSGNTIYF. The rearrangement joins TRBV11-2 to TRBJ1-3; 7 bases fit TRBD1. Germline CDR1 and CDR2: SGHAT and FQNNGV. After removal of 0 bases from V and 4 bases from J, the junction contained 6 bases not matched to a gene. The CDR3 is 16 residues long.

This clone occurred once. The chain couples TRBV12-5 to TRBJ1-2; 10 nucleotides agree with TRBD1. Germline CDR1 reads LGHNT; CDR2 reads FRNRAP. CDR3 length equals 13 residues. The ends lost 3 bases at V and 8 bases at J; junction bases unmatched: 3. The CDR3 DNA follows: TGTGCTAGTGGTTTAGGGACAGGGGAAGGCTACACCTTC. Amino acids: CASGLGTGEGYTF.

This clone is a singleton in its sample. The chain recombines TRBV12-5 with TRBJ2-4; 14 positions match TRBD2. V shed 5 bases and J 4 bases; nucleotides not matched to a gene: 4. Germline V gene sequence: CDR1 LGHNT, CDR2 FRNRAP. The CDR3 is 16 amino acids. In DNA form, the CDR3 reads TGTGCTAGTGGTCCCGGGACTAGCGGGGGTAAAAACATTCAGTACTTC. It encodes CASGPGTSGGKNIQYF.

The J gene is TRBJ2-3, the V gene TRBV2; TRBD1 is a possible D gene (5 bases). The CDR3 has 16 amino acids. V lost 6 bases to trimming and J lost 0 bases, with 16 bases between them. Germline lookup yields CDR1 SNHLY and CDR2 FYNNEI. CDR3 in amino acids: CASRWGAGISTDTQYF. The CDR3 DNA follows: TGTGCCAGCAGGTGGGGTGCAGGGATTAGCACAGATACGCAGTATTTT.

This sequence joins TRBV19 and TRBJ1-4; D perhaps matches TRBD1 (6 bases). Per the germline V gene, CDR1 is LNHDA and CDR2 is SQIVND (reference sequence). There are 16 residues in the CDR3. V lost 6 bases and J 3 bases, leaving 17 bases between the germline ends. The CDR3 here is CASRNRNGQPNEKLFF. CDR3 DNA sequence: TGTGCCAGTAGAAACCGTAACGGACAGCCTAATGAAAAACTGTTTTTT.

This clone was detected many times. This sequence joins TRBV30 and TRBJ1-1; 7 nucleotides agree with TRBD1. Per the germline V gene, CDR1 is GTSNPN and CDR2 is SVGIG (reference sequence). The CDR3 is 14 amino acids. Trimming cost V 1 base and J 1 base; bases outside gene matches: 3. CDR3 coding DNA: TGTGCCTGGAGTGGACAGGGTAAGAACACTGAAGCTTTCTTT. It yields the protein CAWSGQGKNTEAFF.